This T cell receptor (beta chain) comes out of a study of T cells in narcolepsy. This clone is medium-sized within its sample. Its target is not known. Findings and limits, study-wide: Comparing one patient's CSF and blood CD4+ clonotypes highlighted HCRT- and TRIB2-specific autoreactive clonotypes.

Measured with immunoSEQ multiplex PCR; TCRdb has only the in-frame clones, and not every one. The sample yields some 1,600 clones, approximately 42% seen once. The CDR3 is 15 residues long. Germline V CDR1 and CDR2: MNHEY, SMNVEV (reference sequence). V gave up 6 bases and J gave up 6 bases; unmatched junction bases: 5. The chain is built from TRBV27 and TRBJ2-3, with 14 bases that match TRBD2. The TCR sequence derives from a human donor with narcolepsy. Sequenced sample: cultured CD8+ T cells from cerebrospinal fluid. The CDR3 nucleotides are TGTGCCAGCAGGTGGACTAGCGGGGGGTCTGATACGCAGTATTTT. Amino acids: CASRWTSGGSDTQYF.